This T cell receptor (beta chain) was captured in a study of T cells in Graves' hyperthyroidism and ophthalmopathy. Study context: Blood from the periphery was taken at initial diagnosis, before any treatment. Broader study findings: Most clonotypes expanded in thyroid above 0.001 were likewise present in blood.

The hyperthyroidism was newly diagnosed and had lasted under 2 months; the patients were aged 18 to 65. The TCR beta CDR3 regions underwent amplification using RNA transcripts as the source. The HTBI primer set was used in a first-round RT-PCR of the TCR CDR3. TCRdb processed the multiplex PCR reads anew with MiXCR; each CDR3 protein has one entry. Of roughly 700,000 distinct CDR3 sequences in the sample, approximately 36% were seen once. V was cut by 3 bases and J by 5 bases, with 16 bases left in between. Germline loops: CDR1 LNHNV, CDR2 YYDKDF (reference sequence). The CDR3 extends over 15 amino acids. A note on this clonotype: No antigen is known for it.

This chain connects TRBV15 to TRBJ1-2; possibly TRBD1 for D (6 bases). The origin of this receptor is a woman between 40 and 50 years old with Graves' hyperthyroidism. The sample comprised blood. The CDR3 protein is CATSSRDTLVYGYTF. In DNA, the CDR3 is TGTGCCACCAGCAGCCGGGACACTTTAGTGTATGGCTACACCTTC.